A single sample gave rise to the 26 T cell receptor beta chains below, sequenced in a study of T cell responses to AZD1222 COVID-19 vaccine. Generated by immunoSEQ multiplex PCR, the TCRdb table keeps only in-frame clones and is missing some. Among fewer than 150,000 clones listed, 70% to 90% were seen once. The sample was peripheral blood, taken 28 days after the second AZD1222 dose. These receptors were obtained from an adult who received the AZD1222 COVID-19 vaccine.

J is TRBJ2-5 and V is TRBV10-2, with D possibly TRBD1 on 6 matching bases. The CDR3 sequence is 14 residues long. CDR1 and CDR2 from the germline V gene are WSHSY and SAAADI. V lost 0 bases, J lost 4 bases, and 9 bases lay in between. CDR3 region: CASSESAGAETQYF. The CDR3 bases are TGCGCCAGCAGTGAGTCAGCAGGGGCAGAGACCCAGTACTTC.

This chain joins TRBV11-3 and TRBJ2-7; D possibly corresponds to TRBD1 (6 bases). Germline V gene lookup returns CDR1 SGHNT and CDR2 YENEEA. V lost 5 bases, J lost 6 bases, and 11 bases lay in between. The CDR3 runs to 12 residues. Here the CDR3 reads CASSVEGVEQYF. The CDR3 DNA reads as TGTGCCAGCAGCGTCGAGGGGGTCGAGCAGTACTTC.

This chain uses TRBV2 with TRBJ1-2; 8 positions agree with TRBD1. Germline CDR1 is SNHLY and CDR2 is FYNNEI. This CDR3 is 14 amino acids long. V shed 6 bases and J 8 bases; nucleotides not matched to a gene: 11. The CDR3 sequence is CASSETGGIGGYTF. DNA of the CDR3: TGTGCCAGCAGCGAAACAGGGGGAATAGGGGGCTACACCTTC.

This chain joins TRBV6-1 and TRBJ2-7; D call uncertain. V lost 2 bases, J lost 7 bases, and 12 bases lay in between. CDR1 is MNHNS, CDR2 SASEGT, per germline. The CDR3 totals 13 residues. CDR3 nucleotides: TGTGCCAGCAGTGAATCTGTGCCACGGGAGCAGTACTTC. The encoded protein is CASSESVPREQYF.

The rearrangement joins TRBV27 to TRBJ2-1; 8 bases are a match to TRBD2. After removal of 5 bases from V and 4 bases from J, the junction contained 13 bases not matched to a gene. Per germline, CDR1 MNHEY and CDR2 SMNVEV (reference sequence). The CDR3 extends over 17 amino acids. CDR3 coding DNA: TGTGCCAGCAGTCCGATTTACACTAGCGGAATATACAATGAGCAGTTCTTC. Protein product: CASSPIYTSGIYNEQFF.

The rearrangement uses TRBV13 and TRBJ1-6, with no clear D. Germline CDR1 and CDR2: PRHDT and FYEKMQ (reference sequence). CDR3 length equals 15 residues. V dropped 4 bases and J dropped 9 bases, with 16 bases sitting between them. CDR3 protein: CASSSLGSSSSPLHF. DNA of the CDR3: TGTGCCAGCAGCTCTCTTGGCAGTTCGAGTTCACCCCTCCACTTT.

The V and J genes are TRBV11-1 and TRBJ1-1; 7 bases map to TRBD1. Germline V gene lookup returns CDR1 SGHAT and CDR2 FQDESV (reference sequence). V lost 5 bases, J lost 5 bases, and 5 bases stayed unmatched. The CDR3 is made up of 13 amino acids. This CDR3 is CASSRGLGTEAFF. In DNA form, the CDR3 reads TGTGCCAGCAGCAGGGGGCTTGGGACTGAAGCTTTCTTT.

The rearrangement uses TRBV12-5 and TRBJ1-5; D not resolved. Germline CDR1 reads LGHNT; CDR2 reads FRNRAP. The V and J ends lost 0 bases and 1 base respectively, with 16 bases between them. The CDR3 is made up of 18 amino acids. As DNA, the CDR3 is TGTGCTAGTGGTTTGGTACTCTCCTTCGGCAGGAGCAATCAGCCCCAGCATTTT. Amino acid sequence: CASGLVLSFGRSNQPQHF.

The chain couples TRBV7-3 to TRBJ1-2; D gene uncertain. The CDR3 consists of 15 residues. V was trimmed by 5 bases and J by 5 bases, leaving 18 bases between them. From germline, CDR1 is SGHTA and CDR2 FQGTGA. In DNA, the CDR3 is TGTGCCAGCAGCACTCCATTGGGTTTGATTTATGGCTACACCTTC. This gives the protein CASSTPLGLIYGYTF.

The chain combines TRBV5-6 with TRBJ1-3, with D uncertain. CDR1 is SGHDT, CDR2 YYEEEE, per germline. The ends were cut back, 0 bases at V and 4 bases at J, with 11 bases in the middle. The CDR3 has 15 amino acids. CDR3 nucleotide sequence: TGTGCCAGCAGCTTGGAACCCGGACGGGGAAACACCATATATTTT. It yields the protein CASSLEPGRGNTIYF.

This clone appeared a single time. The rearrangement uses TRBV9 and TRBJ2-2; TRBD2 agrees at 14 bases. Germline CDR1 reads SGDLS; CDR2 reads YYNGEE. With V trimmed by 0 bases and J by 7 bases, 2 bases remained unmatched. The CDR3 is 16 amino acids. This chain's CDR3 is CASSVATSGGVGELFF. DNA of the CDR3: TGTGCCAGCAGCGTAGCGACTAGCGGGGGGGTCGGGGAGCTGTTTTTT.

The rearrangement links TRBV7-2 to TRBJ1-1; TRBD1 matches 7 bases. Germline lookup yields CDR1 SGHTA and CDR2 FQGNSA. V shed 2 bases and J 1 base; nucleotides not matched to a gene: 1. The CDR3 totals 14 residues. The CDR3 is CASSLNRGNTEAFF. For the CDR3, the DNA is TGTGCCAGCAGCTTAAACAGGGGGAACACTGAAGCTTTCTTT.

The CDR3 spells CAWSVGGGGNQPQHF. In DNA, the CDR3 is TGTGCCTGGAGTGTAGGAGGGGGCGGCAATCAGCCCCAGCATTTT. The chain carries TRBV30 and TRBJ1-5; 7 positions match TRBD1. Trimming removed 0 bases from V and 2 bases from J; junction bases left unmatched: 4. The V gene's germline CDR1 is GTSNPN and CDR2 SVGIG (reference sequence). The CDR3 runs to 15 residues.

The gene calls are TRBV29-1 and TRBJ2-4; D remains unclear. V was pared by 4 bases and J by 3 bases, with 10 bases between. The CDR3 covers 13 residues. Germline V lookup: CDR1 SQVTM, CDR2 ANQGSEA. CDR3 nucleotides: TGCAGCGTTGTAAAGAGAGGCAAAAACATTCAGTACTTC. It encodes CSVVKRGKNIQYF.

This clone was recorded only once. The chain recombines TRBV7-3 with TRBJ1-1; the D gene is possibly TRBD1 (6 bases). V lost 2 bases, J lost 1 base, and 8 bases lay in between. The length of the CDR3 is 14 residues. Germline CDR1 SGHTA, CDR2 FQGTGA. This chain's CDR3 is CASSLQGSNTEAFF. CDR3 sequence (DNA): TGTGCCAGCAGCTTACAGGGGTCGAACACTGAAGCTTTCTTT.

The chain uses TRBV2 and TRBJ2-7, with D unclear. CDR3 length equals 14 residues. V shed 7 bases and J shed 0 bases, with 13 bases lying between them. Germline values: CDR1 SNHLY, CDR2 FYNNEI. CDR3 sequence reads: CASIQSKSSYEQYF. CDR3 coding DNA: TGTGCCAGCATTCAATCGAAGAGCTCCTACGAGCAGTACTTC.

The chain recombines TRBV27 with TRBJ1-1; D remains ambiguous. V lost 2 bases, J lost 0 bases, and 16 bases lay in between. The germline CDR1 and CDR2 sequences are MNHEY and SMNVEV (reference sequence). This CDR3 has 17 residues. CDR3 sequence reads: CASSLNSFTPLNTEAFF. The CDR3 DNA is TGTGCCAGCAGTTTAAATTCTTTTACCCCCTTGAACACTGAAGCTTTCTTT.

This clone was recorded once. The rearrangement joins TRBV19 to TRBJ2-3, with 8 bases matching TRBD2. Trimming took 4 bases from V and 6 from J; bases not matched to a gene: 9. The V gene's germline CDR1 is LNHDA and CDR2 SQIVND (reference sequence). CDR3 length: 15 residues. CDR3 in DNA: TGTGCCAGTAGTACCCTCGGGACTAGTTTCGATACGCAGTATTTT. Translation gives CASSTLGTSFDTQYF.

The V and J genes are TRBV11-2 and TRBJ1-2; D remains unclear. Deletions cut 5 bases from V and 6 bases from J, with 16 bases between. The germline V gene has CDR1 SGHAT and CDR2 FQNNGV. The CDR3 has 14 residues. In DNA, the CDR3 is TGTGCCAGCAGCGGTTTATCTCGACCGAATGGCTACACCTTC. Its translation is CASSGLSRPNGYTF.

V is TRBV7-2 and J is TRBJ2-1; 8 bases are shared with TRBD2. Germline CDR1 is SGHTA and CDR2 is FQGNSA. Losses at the gene ends were 11 bases for V and 8 bases for J; bases not matched to a gene: 11. The CDR3 totals 13 residues. As DNA, the CDR3 is TGTGCCGGAGGACGGGGGGGCGGCGATGAGCAGTTCTTC. Amino acid sequence: CAGGRGGGDEQFF.

The chain combines TRBV5-4 with TRBJ2-1; D ambiguous. The germline V gene has CDR1 SGHNT and CDR2 YYREEE (reference sequence). Trimming took 0 bases from V and 5 from J, leaving 9 bases between them. The length of the CDR3 is 14 residues. CDR3 protein: CASSLVGSHNEQFF. The CDR3 DNA is TGTGCCAGCAGCTTGGTTGGCAGCCACAATGAGCAGTTCTTC.

The genes are TRBV30 and TRBJ2-7; 8 bases agree with TRBD2. CDR1 is GTSNPN, CDR2 SVGIG, per germline (reference sequence). The V segment lost 4 bases and the J segment 2 bases; nucleotides outside the gene matches: 4. The CDR3 extends over 13 amino acids. Written as DNA, the CDR3 is TGTGCCTGGAAAACTAGCGGAGCCTACGAGCAGTACTTC. Translated, it gives CAWKTSGAYEQYF. Full variable domain (missing parts from reference TRBV30 and TRBJ2-7): SQTIHQWPATLVQPVGSPLSLECTVEGTSNPNLYWYRQAAGRGLQLLFYSVGIGQISSEVPQNLSASRPQDRQFILSSKKLLLSDSGFYLCAWKTSGAYEQYFGPGTRLTVT.

The chain recombines TRBV6-5 with TRBJ2-5; 7 nucleotides match TRBD2. Germline V CDR1 and CDR2: MNHEY, SVGAGI. The CDR3 has 16 residues. Trimming cost V 1 base and J 5 bases; bases outside gene matches: 10. The CDR3 nucleotides read TGTGCCAGCAGTTACTTGCGGGGAGGGCCAGGGGAGACCCAGTACTTC. Translation gives CASSYLRGGPGETQYF.

In this sample, this clone turned up once. The chain is built from TRBV19 and TRBJ1-5, with D tentatively TRBD1 (6 bases). Germline lookup yields CDR1 LNHDA and CDR2 SQIVND (reference sequence). The CDR3 is 15 amino acids. V was cut by 1 base and J by 6 bases, with 13 bases left in between. The CDR3 is CASSIGGGGVQPQHF. Here the CDR3 DNA reads TGTGCCAGTAGTATAGGAGGGGGGGGCGTTCAGCCCCAGCATTTT.

The chain joins TRBV6-5 to TRBJ1-1; D unclear. This CDR3 has 14 residues. CDR1 and CDR2 (germline): MNHEY, SVGAGI. V was pared by 0 bases and J by 3 bases, with 8 bases between. The CDR3 region has the DNA TGTGCCAGCAGTTACTCTTCCGGGGACACTGAAGCTTTCTTT. As protein: CASSYSSGDTEAFF.

The genes are TRBV19 and TRBJ1-5; D is undetermined. The CDR3 contains 14 residues. Germline loops: CDR1 LNHDA, CDR2 SQIVND (reference sequence). V was clipped by 4 bases and J by 5 bases, with 12 bases between them. The CDR3 DNA reads TGTGCCAGTAGTAGGTTGAAAGGCGATCAGCCCCAGCATTTT. It codes for CASSRLKGDQPQHF.